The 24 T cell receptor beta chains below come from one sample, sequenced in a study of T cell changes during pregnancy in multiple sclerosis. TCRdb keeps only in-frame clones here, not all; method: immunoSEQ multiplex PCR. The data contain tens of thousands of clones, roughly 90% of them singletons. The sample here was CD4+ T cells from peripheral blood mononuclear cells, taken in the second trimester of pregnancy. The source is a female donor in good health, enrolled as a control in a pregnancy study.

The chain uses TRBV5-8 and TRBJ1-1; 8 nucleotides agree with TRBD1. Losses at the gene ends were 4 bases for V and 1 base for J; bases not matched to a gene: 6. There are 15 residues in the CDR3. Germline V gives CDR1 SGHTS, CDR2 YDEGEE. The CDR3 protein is CASSLGTGGNTEAFF. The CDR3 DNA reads TGTGCCAGCAGCCTGGGGACAGGCGGGAACACTGAAGCTTTCTTT.

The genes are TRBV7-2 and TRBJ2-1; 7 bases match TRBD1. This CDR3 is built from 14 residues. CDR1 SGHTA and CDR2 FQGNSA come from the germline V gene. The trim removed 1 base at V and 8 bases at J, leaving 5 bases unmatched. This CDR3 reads CASSLGATGHEQFF. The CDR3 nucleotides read TGTGCCAGCAGCTTAGGGGCGACAGGGCATGAGCAGTTCTTC. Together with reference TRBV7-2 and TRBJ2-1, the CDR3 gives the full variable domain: GAGVSQSPSNKVTEKGKDVELRCDPISGHTALYWYRQSLGQGLEFLIYFQGNSAPDKSGLPSDRFSAERTGGSVSTLTIQRTQQEDSAVYLCASSLGATGHEQFFGPGTRLTVL.

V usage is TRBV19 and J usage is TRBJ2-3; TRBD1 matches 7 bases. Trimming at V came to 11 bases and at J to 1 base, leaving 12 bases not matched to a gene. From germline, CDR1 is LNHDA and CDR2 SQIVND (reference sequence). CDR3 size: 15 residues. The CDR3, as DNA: TGTGCCTCCCGCGCGCCAGGGGGAGGCACAGATACGCAGTATTTT. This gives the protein CASRAPGGGTDTQYF.

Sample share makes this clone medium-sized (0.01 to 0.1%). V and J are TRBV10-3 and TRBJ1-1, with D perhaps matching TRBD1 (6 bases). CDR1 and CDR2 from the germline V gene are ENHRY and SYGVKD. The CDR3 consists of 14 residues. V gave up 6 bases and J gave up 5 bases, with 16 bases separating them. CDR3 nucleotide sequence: TGTGCCATCAGAATGACAGGCCAGGGTACTGAAGCTTTCTTT. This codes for CAIRMTGQGTEAFF.

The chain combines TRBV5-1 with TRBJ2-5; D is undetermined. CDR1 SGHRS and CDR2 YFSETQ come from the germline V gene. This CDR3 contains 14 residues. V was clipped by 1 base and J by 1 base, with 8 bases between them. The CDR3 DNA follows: TGCGCCAGCAGCTTGATTGGCCCCCAAGAGACCCAGTACTTC. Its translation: CASSLIGPQETQYF. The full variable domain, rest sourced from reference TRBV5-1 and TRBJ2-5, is KAGVTQTPRYLIKTRGQQVTLSCSPISGHRSVSWYQQTPGQGLQFLFEYFSETQRNKGNFPGRFSGRQFSNSRSEMNVSTLELGDSALYLCASSLIGPQETQYFGPGTRLLVL.

The CDR3 reads CSVETGQETQYF. The CDR3 DNA reads TGCAGCGTTGAAACGGGGCAAGAGACCCAGTACTTC. The rearrangement joins TRBV29-1 to TRBJ2-5; a weak D match, TRBD2 (5 bases). Germline CDR1 reads SQVTM; CDR2 reads ANQGSEA. V lost 2 bases and J lost 2, with 6 bases in between. The CDR3 covers 12 residues.

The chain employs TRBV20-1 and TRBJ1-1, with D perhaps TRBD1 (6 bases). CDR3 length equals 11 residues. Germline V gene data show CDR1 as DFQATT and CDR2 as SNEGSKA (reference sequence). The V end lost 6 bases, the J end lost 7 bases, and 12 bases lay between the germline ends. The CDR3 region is CSAPQGNEAFF. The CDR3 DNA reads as TGCAGTGCCCCACAGGGAAATGAAGCTTTCTTT.

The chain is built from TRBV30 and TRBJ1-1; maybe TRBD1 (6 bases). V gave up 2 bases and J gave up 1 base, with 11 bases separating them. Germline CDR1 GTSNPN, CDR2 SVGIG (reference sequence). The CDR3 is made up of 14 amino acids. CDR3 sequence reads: CAWSLGTPNTEAFF. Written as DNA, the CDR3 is TGTGCCTGGAGTTTAGGGACACCGAACACTGAAGCTTTCTTT.

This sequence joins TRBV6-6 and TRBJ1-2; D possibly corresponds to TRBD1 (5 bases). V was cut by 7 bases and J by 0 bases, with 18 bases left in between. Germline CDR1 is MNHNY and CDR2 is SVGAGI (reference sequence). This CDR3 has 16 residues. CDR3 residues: CASTRTGRRSNYGYTF. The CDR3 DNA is TGTGCCAGCACCAGAACAGGCCGACGATCTAACTATGGCTACACCTTC.

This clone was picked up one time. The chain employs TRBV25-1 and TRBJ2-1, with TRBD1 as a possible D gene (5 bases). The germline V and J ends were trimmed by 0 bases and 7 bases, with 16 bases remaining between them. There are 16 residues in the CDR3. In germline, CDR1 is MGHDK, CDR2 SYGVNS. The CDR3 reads CASSEYGARLGNEQFF. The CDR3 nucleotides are TGTGCCAGCAGTGAATATGGGGCCAGACTCGGGAATGAGCAGTTCTTC.

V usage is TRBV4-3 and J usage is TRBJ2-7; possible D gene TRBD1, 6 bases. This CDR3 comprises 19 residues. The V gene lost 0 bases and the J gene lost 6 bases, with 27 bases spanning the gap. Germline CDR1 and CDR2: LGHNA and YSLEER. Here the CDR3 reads CASSQDFGAGALLSVEQYF. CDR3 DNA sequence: TGCGCCAGCAGCCAAGATTTTGGGGCAGGGGCCCTCCTCTCGGTCGAGCAGTACTTC.

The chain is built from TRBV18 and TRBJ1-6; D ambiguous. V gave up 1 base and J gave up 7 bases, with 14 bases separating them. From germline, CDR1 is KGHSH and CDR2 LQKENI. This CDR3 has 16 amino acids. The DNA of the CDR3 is TGTGCCAGCTCACCACTAAACCGCAGTAAGAATTCACCCCTCCACTTT. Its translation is CASSPLNRSKNSPLHF.

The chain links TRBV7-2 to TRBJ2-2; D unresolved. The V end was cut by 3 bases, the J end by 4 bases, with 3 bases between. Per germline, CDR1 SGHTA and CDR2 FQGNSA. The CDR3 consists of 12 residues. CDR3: CASSFGTGELFF. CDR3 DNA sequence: TGTGCCAGCAGCTTCGGCACCGGGGAGCTGTTTTTT.

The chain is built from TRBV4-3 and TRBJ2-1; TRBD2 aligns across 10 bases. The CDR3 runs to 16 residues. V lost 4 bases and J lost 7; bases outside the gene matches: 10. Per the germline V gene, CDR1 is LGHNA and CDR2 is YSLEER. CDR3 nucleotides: TGCGCCAGCAGCCGGGATCCTAGCGGGGGCAGAAATGAGCAGTTCTTC. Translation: CASSRDPSGGRNEQFF.

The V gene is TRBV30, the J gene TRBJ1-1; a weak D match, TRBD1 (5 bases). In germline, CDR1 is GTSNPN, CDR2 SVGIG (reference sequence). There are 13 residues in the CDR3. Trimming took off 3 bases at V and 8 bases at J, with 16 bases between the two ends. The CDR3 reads CAWRIQELTEAFF. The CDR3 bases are TGTGCCTGGAGGATACAGGAGCTGACCGAAGCTTTCTTT.

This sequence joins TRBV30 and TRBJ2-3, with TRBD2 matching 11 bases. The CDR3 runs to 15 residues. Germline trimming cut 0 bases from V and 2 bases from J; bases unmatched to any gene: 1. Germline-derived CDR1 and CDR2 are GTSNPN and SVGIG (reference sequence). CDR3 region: CAWSVLAGATDTQYF. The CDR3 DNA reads TGTGCCTGGAGTGTACTAGCGGGAGCCACAGATACGCAGTATTTT.

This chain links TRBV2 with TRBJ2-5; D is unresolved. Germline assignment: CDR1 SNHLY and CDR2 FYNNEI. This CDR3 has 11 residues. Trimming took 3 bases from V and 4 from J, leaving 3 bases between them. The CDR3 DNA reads TGTGCCAGCAGTGACGGAGAGACCCAGTACTTC. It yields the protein CASSDGETQYF.

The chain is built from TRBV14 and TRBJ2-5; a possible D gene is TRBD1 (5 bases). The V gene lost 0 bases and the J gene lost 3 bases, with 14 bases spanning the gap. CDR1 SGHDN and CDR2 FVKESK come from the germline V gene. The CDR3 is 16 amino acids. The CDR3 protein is CASSQDRPTAKETQYF. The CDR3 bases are TGTGCCAGCAGCCAAGATAGACCGACAGCCAAAGAGACCCAGTACTTC.

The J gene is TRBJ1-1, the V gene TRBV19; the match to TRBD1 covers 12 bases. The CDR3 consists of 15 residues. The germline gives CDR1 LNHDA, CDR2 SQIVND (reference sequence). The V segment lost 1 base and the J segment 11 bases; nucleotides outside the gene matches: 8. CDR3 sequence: CASSIARGQGALAFF. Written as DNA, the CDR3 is TGTGCCAGTAGTATAGCCCGGGGACAGGGGGCCCTCGCTTTCTTT.

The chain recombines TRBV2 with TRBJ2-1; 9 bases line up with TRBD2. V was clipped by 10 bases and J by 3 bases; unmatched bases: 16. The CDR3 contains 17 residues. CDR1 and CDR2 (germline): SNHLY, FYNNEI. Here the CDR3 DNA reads TGTGCCACCGAACCGAGAGGCGGGGGGGCCATCTACAATGAGCAGTTCTTC. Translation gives CATEPRGGGAIYNEQFF.

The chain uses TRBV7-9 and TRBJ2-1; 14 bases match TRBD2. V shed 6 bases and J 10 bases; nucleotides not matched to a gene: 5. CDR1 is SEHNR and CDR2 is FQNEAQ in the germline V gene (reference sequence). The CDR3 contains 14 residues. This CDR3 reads CASRGGLAGVEQFF. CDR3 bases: TGTGCCAGCAGGGGGGGACTAGCGGGAGTAGAGCAGTTCTTC.

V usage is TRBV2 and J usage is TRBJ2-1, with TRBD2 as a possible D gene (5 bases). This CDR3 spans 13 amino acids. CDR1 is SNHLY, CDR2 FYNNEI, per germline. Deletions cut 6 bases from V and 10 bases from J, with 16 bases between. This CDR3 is CASSPGLGVEQFF. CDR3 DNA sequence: TGTGCCAGCAGCCCCGGACTGGGCGTGGAGCAGTTCTTC.

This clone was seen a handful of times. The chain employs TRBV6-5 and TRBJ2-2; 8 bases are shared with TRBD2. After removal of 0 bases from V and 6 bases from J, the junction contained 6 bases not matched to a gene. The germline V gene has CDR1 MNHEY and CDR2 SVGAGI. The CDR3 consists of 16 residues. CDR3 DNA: TGTGCCAGCAGTTACTCCTGGACTAGCCTTCCCGGGGAGCTGTTTTTT. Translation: CASSYSWTSLPGELFF.

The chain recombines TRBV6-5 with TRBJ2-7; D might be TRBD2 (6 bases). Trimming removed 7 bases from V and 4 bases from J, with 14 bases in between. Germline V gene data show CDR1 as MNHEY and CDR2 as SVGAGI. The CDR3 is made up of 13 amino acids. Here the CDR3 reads CASTQARGYEQYF. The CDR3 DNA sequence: TGTGCCAGCACCCAGGCCCGGGGGTACGAGCAGTACTTC.